The entry below describes one T cell receptor beta chain. The CDR3 length is 17 residues. Per germline, CDR1 LGHNT and CDR2 FRNRAP. The junction had 11 bases not matched to a gene; V was cut back by 2 bases and J by 4 bases. The data are from a study of blood T cell repertoires in COVID-19. Study-wide background: Samples came from the United States, Italy and Spain, spanning acute and convalescent COVID-19. T cells, B-cell-depleted T cells, or PBMCs provided the cDNA or gDNA that served as material.

Living in about two dozen US areas, the participants were between roughly 18 and 95 years of age. Which cohort a participant joined came from the clinical history participants gave. Clones were sequenced by immunoSEQ multiplex PCR, and TCRdb holds only the in-frame ones, with some missing. The table shows roughly 150,000 clones, with around four fifths occurring only once. This receptor was taken from a man between 70 and 80 years old who had been exposed to COVID-19. The V call is TRBV12-5, the J call TRBJ2-1; 7 bases are shared with TRBD2. The sequencing sample was made of PBMCs or T cells enriched from blood (not recorded which). The CDR3 nucleotides read TGTGCTAGTGGTTTGAAGGGCCTAGCGGATAATTACAATGAGCAGTTCTTC. Encoded protein: CASGLKGLADNYNEQFF.